This T cell receptor (beta chain) was sequenced in a study of cytomegalovirus exposure and HLA in healthy donors (dated by TCRdb to about 2017). Context from the whole study: According to an earlier analysis of 450 to 650 of the donors, some 180 million T cells yielded 117 million unique TCR beta sequences and approximately 280 Gb of sequence data. Roughly 290 gigabases of sequencing data and around 90 million unique TCR sequences made up an early release that covered some 640 HLA-typed donors. The genetic ancestry cluster associated with self-reported Caucasian donors included 65% to 90% of the 398 genotyped donors. The study aimed to test whether cataloging public T cell receptors could reveal signatures of past pathogen exposure. The study used immunosequencing to profile the T cell repertoires of approximately 640 subjects and linked those repertoires to cytomegalovirus serostatus. Along with the roughly 700-subject first cohort, a separate validation cohort of over 90 different subjects was used. To predict cytomegalovirus infection status, the study brought together high-throughput TCR immunosequencing, statistical association of individual TCRs with disease status, and machine learning. In a later analysis, previously published TCR beta repertoires from 550 to 750 donors were re-analyzed and high-resolution HLA genotyping was added so that TCR occurrence patterns could be studied. Rather than using new phenotypic data, the later analysis identified candidate immune exposures from TCR beta sequences and from how often those sequences occurred across donors. An earlier analysis of more than 450 of the donors used high-throughput TCR beta sequencing to judge whether each TCR beta V gene segment behaved as functional or pseudogenic. Donor age, sex, ethnicity and CMV serostatus were collected together with the repertoire data. A later genetic analysis took genome-wide SNP genotypes for about 55% of the 666 donors and used that subset as a discovery cohort. All discovery cohort repertoires had been generated using a single sequencing platform. Class I and class II HLA loci were covered by the typing at four-digit resolution. The number of donors typed differed by locus, with 629-630 for A, B, C, DRB1 and DQB1, around 500 for DQA1, 600 to 610 for DPA1, and 450 to 480 for DPB1. A handful of DR-DQ haplotypes were handled as single units for association and clustering because linkage in the cohort was strong. Among several hundred genotyped donors of the cohort, an average of about 240,000 unique TCR beta nucleotide sequences was sequenced per donor, of which about 19% were non-productive. Summary of the overall study and its limitations: Because HLA typing was missing for some donors at each locus, association tests included only the typed subset. V-gene and J-gene trimming of TCR beta chains was associated with a missense DCLRE1C variant in a later genetic analysis, and the association was replicated in an independent cohort. Only TCR beta chains were sequenced in this cohort, and the absence of alpha or paired-chain data limited detectable features. In a later analysis, TCR association rates were found to vary across HLA loci, with the most associated TCRs seen for DRB1 alleles and the fewest for HLA-C alleles. In an earlier analysis of around 500 of the donors, most TCR beta V segments appeared in productive rearrangements about 90% or about 30% of the time, broadly matching IMGT annotations. At a false discovery rate of 0.05, a later analysis linked some 18,000 TCR beta sequences to specific HLA alleles. A few of the identified cytomegalovirus-associated TCR beta chains were confirmed in vitro to be specific for cytomegalovirus antigens. The sequencing pipeline was judged likely to have produced a cluster of highly shared sequence variants as a technical artifact. While some public TCRs were present in many individuals, most TCR sequences turned up only very rarely across donors. Compared with equally common non-associated chains, HLA-associated TCR beta chains in a later analysis were more clonally expanded and had lower generation probabilities. The authors suggested that the approach could potentially be extended to other disease states and immunological phenotypes. Compared with the roughly 670-donor mean, donors in an Asian-associated ancestry cluster had fewer N-insertions in productive TCRs, according to a later genetic analysis. Roughly uniform sequencing depth across donors was assumed in presence/absence analyses, although this assumption may not hold. A further reported finding was that TCR beta sequences accurately predicted the HLA-A and HLA-B alleles for most subjects in the first cohort. A later analysis found that most CMV-associated TCR beta chains appeared HLA-restricted, with HLA associations seemingly driven largely by CMV exposure. Because counts were too low, under 20 rarely observed V segments, including chromosome 9 orphons, were left out of the earlier analysis of some 640 of the donors. The classifier was reported to diagnose cytomegalovirus status with high specificity and sensitivity in both the original cohort and the validation cohort. Several of the top co-occurrence clusters appeared to be linked to parvovirus B19, influenza, CMV and Epstein-Barr virus, according to a later analysis. The only immune exposure information available for the cohort was CMV serostatus. Correlated functional status among segregating V segments might reflect linkage disequilibrium, but an unknown experimental factor could not be ruled out. When HLA alleles, especially DR and DQ, strongly co-occurred, TCR associations were difficult to assign to individual alleles. In the study, 150 to 200 TCR beta chains were listed as associated with cytomegalovirus.

A note on this clone: Its antigen specificity is not known. Sequence at one end of the junction differs from germline and may be a read error.

Libraries were made using the immunoSEQ multiplex PCR assay. For the multiplex PCR, a mixture combining 60 forward primers for TCR Vbeta segments and 13 reverse primers for TCR Jbeta segments was used. A multiplex PCR assay on genomic DNA amplified the CDR3 region of rearranged TCR beta genes. The Illumina HiSeq System was used to sequence the amplified TCR beta libraries as 87-base-pair reads. Turning to the authors' computational methods: A later analysis tallied 70 million to 100 million unique TCR beta chains across the 650 to 750 repertoires, and about 10 million of those chains were shared by two or more donors. A nearest-neighbor algorithm error-corrected the raw reads and collapsed the reads into unique sequences, merging closely related sequences to remove PCR and sequencing errors. CDR3 sequences were aligned to IMGT reference sequences to assign V, D and J gene segments. For a sequence to be retained, at least a six-nucleotide match to both a V gene segment and a J gene segment was required. Rearrangements were called productive when the CDR3 lacked stop codons and stayed in frame with V and J; all others were non-productive. Following IMGT convention, CDR3 was defined as the stretch from the second conserved V-encoded cysteine to the conserved J-encoded phenylalanine. The earlier analysis of 450 to 750 of the donors excluded any sequence lacking an unambiguous match to a single V gene segment. An earlier analysis of 587 of the donors classified V segments as functional when productive rearrangements were above 56.7% and as segregating when the standard deviation between donors was above 5%. A statistical classification framework was developed to diagnose cytomegalovirus status using the catalog of TCR beta chain sequences. In a later analysis, TCR nucleotide sequences were compared against IMGT/GENE-DB human TR gene sequences so that V and J genes could be assigned. The TCRdist pipeline was used in a later analysis to assign CDR3 sequences and most-parsimonious VDJ recombination scenarios. A later analysis defined each TCR beta chain by its CDR3 amino acid sequence plus V-gene family, and excluded reads lacking a unique V-gene family. As a way to deal with suspected cross-contamination and a sequencing artifact, a later analysis dropped roughly 600 nucleotide sequences that were highly shared and had low generation probability. For each public chain, a later analysis derived a clonal expansion index from normalized ranks of inferred template counts within each repertoire. In a later analysis, generation probabilities were computed using a VDJ recombination model fitted to out-of-frame rearrangements, and the results were checked against IGoR. In a later analysis, TCR-TCR, TCR-HLA and TCR-CMV co-occurrence was scored with hypergeometric tests, and a repertoire-size bias correction was applied to TCR pairs. To estimate false discovery rates, a later analysis permuted the HLA or CMV assignments 20 times. A later analysis grouped co-occurring TCRs with DBSCAN, adding TCRdist sequence similarity when clustering within HLA-allele-positive subsets. Repertoires with fewer than 30,000 or more than 120,000 public chains were left out of co-occurrence clustering, as were about 5 repertoires with anomalous nucleotide sharing. TCRdb's version of the immuneACCESS table is confined to in-frame rearrangements and falls short of the full clone set. An unresolved V gene accounts for under half of the shortfall where checked; the remainder is of unknown origin. V, J and clone size are those of that table, while D and trimming were read from the DNA. The sample has fewer than 250,000 clones on record, more than 60% of them singletons. Of the sample, 0.22% is held by the ten largest clones.

The cohort was made up of 666 healthy bone marrow donors. All cohort members were sampled while nominally healthy, although unrecorded immune exposures were likely present. The donor was CMV seronegative and belonged to the group of around 350 seronegative cohort members. Every donor gave a peripheral blood sample, and the peripheral blood mononuclear cells from that sample were used for TCR beta sequencing. The Qiagen DNeasy Blood Extraction Kit was used to extract genomic DNA from the blood cell samples. Sequenced material: PBMCs. The receptor was isolated from a girl aged 2-15 years in good health and CMV-seronegative.

In nucleotide form, the sequence is TGTGCCAGTAGTGGGGGGACGGTCCGCTCCTTC. Its protein is CASSGGTVRSF. The chain was built from TRBV19 and TRBJ1-2; perhaps TRBD1 is the D gene, with 5 bases matching. Counted from cysteine to phenylalanine, this CDR3 has 11 amino acids. Only CDR3 DNA remains: 33 bases, in frame from the first base. CDR1 and CDR2 are drawn from the germline V gene (reference sequence): LNHDA, SQIVND.